The 25 T cell receptor beta chains listed next were all sequenced from one sample in a study of CD8 T cells in ankylosing spondylitis. Using its own MiXCR run on the 5' RACE reads, TCRdb lists one record per CDR3 protein. Of 300,000 to 350,000 distinct CDR3 sequences in the sample, about 20% were seen once. Sequencing was carried out using blood, either unsorted or a sorted T cell fraction (not recorded which). These receptors came from a female donor with ankylosing spondylitis or in good health (not recorded which).

This chain joins TRBV2 and TRBJ2-5; D unresolved. Per the germline V gene, CDR1 is SNHLY and CDR2 is FYNNEI. This CDR3 is built from 12 residues. V shed 5 bases and J shed 8 bases, with 12 bases lying between them. The CDR3: CASSWTTSTQYF. The CDR3 DNA reads as TGTGCCAGCAGTTGGACCACCAGTACCCAGTACTTC.

This clonotype was counted many times. This rearrangement joins TRBV29-1 to TRBJ1-1; D gene ambiguous. This CDR3 has 12 amino acids. Germline lookup yields CDR1 SQVTM and CDR2 ANQGSEA. With 7 bases removed from V and 1 base from J, the gap between germline ends came to 10 bases. CDR3 DNA sequence: TGCAGCGGAGGGCTGGGGAACACTGAAGCTTTCTTT. It specifies CSGGLGNTEAFF.

This clonotype showed up many times. The chain combines TRBV20-1 with TRBJ2-7; D is unclear. Germline CDR1 reads DFQATT; CDR2 reads SNEGSKA (reference sequence). Trimming stripped 5 bases from V and 3 bases from J, with 17 bases between. This CDR3 contains 14 residues. In DNA form, the CDR3 reads TGCAGTGCTCCTAGGTCGCTCCTGGGCTACGAGCAGTACTTC. Encoded protein: CSAPRSLLGYEQYF.

This clonotype has a handful of counts. The chain has TRBV7-2 and TRBJ2-3; D gene uncertain. The germline V and J ends were trimmed by 1 base and 8 bases, with 16 bases remaining between them. The CDR3 has 15 amino acids. Germline assignment: CDR1 SGHTA and CDR2 FQGNSA. In DNA, the CDR3 is TGTGCCAGCAGCTTAGGCTGGCAGCAAGTCGCTACGCAGTATTTT. Residues: CASSLGWQQVATQYF.

The genes are TRBV6-1 and TRBJ1-1; a possible D gene is TRBD1 (5 bases). V was shortened by 1 base and J by 4 bases, with 10 bases between the two germline ends. CDR1 is MNHNS, CDR2 SASEGT, per germline. The CDR3 spans 14 residues. The CDR3 coding sequence is TGTGCCAGCAGTGAAGTTGGCAGGGTCACTGAAGCTTTCTTT. Protein: CASSEVGRVTEAFF.

The J gene is TRBJ2-7, the V gene TRBV30; 10 nucleotides line up with TRBD2. V lost 3 bases to trimming and J lost 5 bases; unmatched junction nucleotides: 7. Looked up from germline, CDR1 is GTSNPN and CDR2 is SVGIG (reference sequence). The CDR3 has 14 residues. The CDR3 sequence: CAWRAGLAIDEQYF. Written as DNA, the CDR3 is TGTGCCTGGAGGGCGGGACTAGCGATCGACGAGCAGTACTTC.

This clonotype occurred many times. The chain links TRBV3-1 to TRBJ2-2; no clear D gene. Germline V gene sequence: CDR1 LGHDT, CDR2 YNNKEL (reference sequence). This CDR3 spans 11 amino acids. V was trimmed by 1 base and J by 7 bases, leaving 1 base between them. CDR3 DNA: TGTGCCAGCAGCCAAGGCGGGGAGCTGTTTTTT. The encoded protein is CASSQGGELFF.

CDR3: CSARWVDTGELFF. DNA for the CDR3: TGCAGTGCTAGATGGGTCGACACCGGGGAGCTGTTTTTT. The chain is built from TRBV20-1 and TRBJ2-2, with D uncertain. CDR3 size: 13 residues. Trimming stripped 2 bases from V and 3 bases from J, with 7 bases between. Germline V gene data show CDR1 as DFQATT and CDR2 as SNEGSKA (reference sequence).

This clonotype has a handful of counts. This rearrangement joins TRBV5-6 to TRBJ2-5; no firm D call. Between the trimmed V and J ends, which lost 4 bases and 5 bases, there was a span of 9 bases. The CDR3 runs to 12 residues. Germline loops: CDR1 SGHDT, CDR2 YYEEEE. The CDR3 nucleotides are TGTGCCAGCAGCGCTATACCGGAGACCCAGTACTTC. Its protein is CASSAIPETQYF.

The chain uses TRBV4-2 and TRBJ2-7; the match to TRBD1 covers 7 bases. V lost 4 bases and J lost 0; bases outside the gene matches: 6. The CDR3 contains 15 residues. Germline CDR1 is LGHNA and CDR2 is YNFKEQ. The DNA for the CDR3 is TGTGCCAGCAGCCGCGGACAGGAGGACTCCTACGAGCAGTACTTC. This gives the protein CASSRGQEDSYEQYF.

This chain uses TRBV27 with TRBJ2-1, with 9 bases matching TRBD2. J gave up 4 bases and V 3 bases, and 4 bases lay outside the gene matches. Germline assignment: CDR1 MNHEY and CDR2 SMNVEV (reference sequence). The CDR3 has 15 residues. CDR3 amino acids: CASSFGGRVYNEQFF. DNA for the CDR3: TGTGCCAGCAGTTTCGGCGGGAGGGTTTACAATGAGCAGTTCTTC.

This chain uses TRBV20-1 with TRBJ2-3; TRBD1 aligns across 10 bases. CDR3 length: 14 amino acids. Germline-derived CDR1 and CDR2 are DFQATT and SNEGSKA (reference sequence). The J segment lost 2 bases and the V segment lost 5 bases, leaving 4 bases of the junction unmatched. The CDR3 region is CSAPDRGLTDTQYF. In nucleotides, the CDR3 is TGCAGTGCTCCCGACAGGGGGCTCACAGATACGCAGTATTTT.

This clonotype appeared a few times. The V call is TRBV18, the J call TRBJ2-1; D remains ambiguous. Germline CDR1 reads KGHSH; CDR2 reads LQKENI. Trimming stripped 6 bases from V and 3 bases from J, with 12 bases between. This CDR3 contains 14 residues. CDR3 coding DNA: TGTGCCAGCTCCCTCGACTCTAACTACAATGAGCAGTTCTTC. This codes for CASSLDSNYNEQFF.

This chain joins TRBV2 and TRBJ1-5; D unclear. V was pared by 4 bases and J by 1 base, with 5 bases between. Looked up from germline, CDR1 is SNHLY and CDR2 is FYNNEI. CDR3 length equals 13 residues. The CDR3 DNA follows: TGTGCCAGCAGTGTGAGCAGCAATCAGCCCCAGCATTTT. Amino acids: CASSVSSNQPQHF.

This clonotype was detected a few times. The DNA is omitted, as the CDR3 cannot be located on it reliably, and the CDR3 follows TCRdb's listing. CDR3 in amino acids: CASSTSGQGRYGYTF. V is TRBV28 and J is TRBJ1-2; no check of the table's D call, TRBD1, against the DNA was made. Germline V gives CDR1 MDHEN, CDR2 SYDVKM. The CDR3 is 15 amino acids in total, end residues counted.

This clonotype appeared many times. The chain links TRBV9 to TRBJ2-1, with 11 bases that match TRBD2. Germline V lookup: CDR1 SGDLS, CDR2 YYNGEE. CDR3 length: 15 amino acids. Trimming at V came to 2 bases and at J to 10 bases, leaving 8 bases not matched to a gene. The CDR3, as DNA: TGTGCCAGCAGCGTTACTAGCGGGAGACAAGGAGAGCAGTTCTTC. This gives the protein CASSVTSGRQGEQFF. Together with reference TRBV9 and TRBJ2-1, the CDR3 gives the full variable domain: DSGVTQTPKHLITATGQRVTLRCSPRSGDLSVYWYQQSLDQGLQFLIQYYNGEERAKGNILERFSAQQFPDLHSELNLSSLELGDSALYFCASSVTSGRQGEQFFGPGTRLTVL.

This clonotype was seen a few times. The CDR3 spells CASSFGRAKSTGELFF. The CDR3, as DNA: TGTGCCAGCAGCTTTGGACGGGCGAAGAGCACCGGGGAGCTGTTTTTT. The chain has TRBV7-9 and TRBJ2-2, with D unresolved. Germline CDR1 reads SEHNR; CDR2 reads FQNEAQ (reference sequence). The CDR3 extends over 16 amino acids. The ends were cut back, 3 bases at V and 4 bases at J, with 15 bases in the middle.

The V call is TRBV6-2 or TRBV6-3, the J call TRBJ2-1; D possibly matches TRBD1 or TRBD2 (6 bases each). Germline values: CDR1 MNHEY, CDR2 SVGEGT. The V end was cut by 5 bases, the J end by 10 bases, with 18 bases between. This CDR3 region has 14 residues. CDR3 bases: TGTGCCAGCAGTCATACCCGGGGGCGGGACGAGCAGTTCTTC. Translation: CASSHTRGRDEQFF.

V and J are TRBV7-2 and TRBJ1-2, with no clear D. Germline values: CDR1 SGHTA, CDR2 FQGNSA. CDR3 length: 16 residues. V lost 1 base, J lost 3 bases, and 15 bases lay in between. The CDR3 region is CASSLGTGRGYYGYTF. The CDR3 coding sequence is TGTGCCAGCAGCTTAGGTACCGGGCGAGGGTACTATGGCTACACCTTC.

The CDR3 DNA reads TGTGCCAGCAAGCTGATCACTACCAGCAACGAGCAGTACTTC. This sequence encodes CASKLITTSNEQYF. V and J are TRBV27 and TRBJ2-7; the D is unclear. CDR1 MNHEY and CDR2 SMNVEV come from the germline V gene (reference sequence). The length of the CDR3 is 14 residues. Trimming took off 7 bases at V and 5 bases at J, with 18 bases between the two ends.

V gene TRBV20-1 combines with J gene TRBJ1-1; 7 positions agree with TRBD1. Looked up from germline, CDR1 is DFQATT and CDR2 is SNEGSKA (reference sequence). With V trimmed by 2 bases and J by 6 bases, 12 bases remained unmatched. The CDR3 runs 15 residues. CDR3 sequence (DNA): TGCAGTGCTAGATTGACAGGGATGGGGACCGCTGAAGCTTTCTTT. Translated, it gives CSARLTGMGTAEAFF.

This clonotype was observed a handful of times. The rearrangement links TRBV20-1 to TRBJ1-5, with D unresolved. Germline CDR1 DFQATT, CDR2 SNEGSKA (reference sequence). The ends were cut back, 0 bases at V and 4 bases at J, with 13 bases in the middle. The CDR3 contains 15 residues. In nucleotides, the CDR3 is TGCAGTGCTAGAGAAGGGCGGCAGATTAATCAGCCCCAGCATTTT. This gives the protein CSAREGRQINQPQHF.

CDR3 residues: CASRRPLAGGPYEQFF. The CDR3 DNA sequence: TGTGCCAGCAGGCGTCCTCTAGCGGGAGGGCCCTATGAGCAGTTCTTC. The rearrangement links TRBV12-3 or TRBV12-4 to TRBJ2-1, with 12 nucleotides matching TRBD2. CDR3 size: 16 residues. J gave up 8 bases and V 6 bases, and 11 bases lay outside the gene matches.

The chain joins TRBV15 to TRBJ2-7; 7 bases are a match to TRBD2. Germline assignment: CDR1 LNHNV and CDR2 YYDKDF (reference sequence). V lost 0 bases to trimming and J lost 2 bases; unmatched junction nucleotides: 4. The CDR3 is 15 amino acids. The CDR3 here is CATSREAGLAYEQYF. The DNA of the CDR3 is TGTGCCACCAGCAGAGAAGCGGGACTGGCCTACGAGCAGTACTTC.

This clonotype was found many times. The V gene is TRBV7-2, the J gene TRBJ2-3; no firm D call. The length of the CDR3 is 12 residues. Per germline, CDR1 SGHTA and CDR2 FQGNSA. V was cut by 8 bases and J by 4 bases, with 10 bases left in between. CDR3 nucleotide sequence: TGTGCCAGCGGCAAAATGGCAGATACGCAGTATTTT. It specifies CASGKMADTQYF.